What follows describes a single T cell receptor (beta chain). Its matching antigen is unknown. Sequencing used immunoSEQ multiplex PCR; TCRdb keeps in-frame clones, though not all of them. The sample yields 150,000 or so clones, under 95% seen once. This entry is derived from a study of T cell responses to AZD1222 COVID-19 vaccine. Findings of the study overall: White British people made up most donors, females outnumbered males, and clonal diversity was possibly underestimated.

The clonotype originates from an adult in good health. This material consisted of peripheral blood, taken on day 0 of AZD1222 vaccination.

CDR3 nucleotide sequence: TGCGCCAGCCGCCCCCACGGGGTTGGGGACCACGAGCAGTACTTC. Amino acid sequence: CASRPHGVGDHEQYF. This chain connects TRBV5-1 to TRBJ2-7; either TRBD1 or TRBD2 may supply D (5 bases each). The CDR3 contains 15 residues. Germline V gene sequence: CDR1 SGHRS, CDR2 YFSETQ. V dropped 7 bases and J dropped 5 bases, with 22 bases sitting between them.